Following are 26 T cell receptor beta chains from one sample sequenced in a study of T-cell memory formation after mild COVID-19. One entry per CDR3 protein results from TCRdb running MiXCR on the 5' RACE reads. Here the sample spans fewer than 700,000 distinct CDR3 sequences, about 20% being singletons. Sequencing was performed on PBMCs or a T cell subset sorted from them (not recorded which). The receptors derive from an adult woman who had mild COVID-19 (a few samples of this study predate the infection). Cell type and time point are not known.

The chain combines TRBV4-1 with TRBJ2-2, with TRBD2 matching over 14 bases. The CDR3 covers 20 residues. Losses at the gene ends were 3 bases for V and 0 bases for J; bases not matched to a gene: 9. Germline CDR1 and CDR2: MGHRA and YSYEKL. The CDR3 nucleotides read TGCGCCAGCAGCCAGCTACCGGGACTAGCGGGGGACGCGAACACCGGGGAGCTGTTTTTT. Translation gives CASSQLPGLAGDANTGELFF.

This clonotype was detected a few times. The junction departs from germline at one end; a sequencing error may be responsible. The chain combines TRBV30 with TRBJ2-7; D is perhaps TRBD1 or TRBD2 (5 bases each). CDR1 and CDR2 from the germline V gene are GTSNPN and SVGIG (reference sequence). CDR3 length: 11 residues. This CDR3 is CAWSPGTNPAF. CDR3 DNA sequence: TGTGCCTGGAGTCCCGGGACGAATCCCGCCTTC.

This clonotype has ten or more counts. V is TRBV5-1 and J is TRBJ2-5; D gene unclear. CDR1 SGHRS and CDR2 YFSETQ come from the germline V gene. There are 14 residues in the CDR3. Trimming removed 0 bases at V and 2 bases at J, with 8 bases between. The CDR3 DNA follows: TGCGCCAGCAGCTTGGTTCGCAGTCAAGAGACCCAGTACTTC. This gives the protein CASSLVRSQETQYF.

The chain links TRBV4-3 to TRBJ2-2; 10 bases align to TRBD2. J gave up 5 bases and V 4 bases, and 10 bases lay outside the gene matches. Germline CDR1 reads LGHNA; CDR2 reads YSLEER. The CDR3 has 17 residues. This chain's CDR3 is CASSRNSGTSVTGELFF. CDR3 sequence (DNA): TGCGCCAGCAGCCGGAACTCCGGGACTAGCGTGACCGGGGAGCTGTTTTTT.

Points on this clonotype: A read error may be the cause here, since a much bigger clone is one base away. The CDR3 here is CATTANTGELFF. The CDR3 DNA reads TGTGCCACCACAGCGAACACCGGGGAGCTGTTTTTT. The chain has TRBV24-1 and TRBJ2-2; D gene uncertain. Germline loops: CDR1 KGHDR, CDR2 SFDVKD. The CDR3 extends over 12 amino acids. Trimming removed 8 bases at V and 0 bases at J, with 3 bases between.

The rearrangement joins TRBV20-1 to TRBJ1-5; the match to TRBD1 covers 7 bases. V shed 5 bases and J 6 bases; nucleotides not matched to a gene: 7. CDR3 length equals 13 residues. Germline-derived CDR1 and CDR2 are DFQATT and SNEGSKA (reference sequence). This chain's CDR3 is CSASGGWAQPQHF. The DNA for the CDR3 is TGCAGTGCTTCAGGGGGGTGGGCTCAGCCCCAGCATTTT.

There are a few counts of this clonotype. The CDR3 here is CASSQGTGPSGYTF. CDR3 in DNA: TGTGCCAGCAGCCAAGGGACAGGGCCTAGTGGCTACACCTTC. V is TRBV2 and J is TRBJ1-2; 9 nucleotides align to TRBD1. The CDR3 length is 14 residues. Germline values: CDR1 SNHLY, CDR2 FYNNEI. With 6 bases clipped from V and 7 bases from J, the junction kept 9 bases outside the gene matches.

V and J are TRBV12-3 or TRBV12-4 and TRBJ2-1; D uncertain. Trimming removed 6 bases at V and 4 bases at J, with 10 bases between. The CDR3 is made up of 13 amino acids. The CDR3 DNA reads TGTGCCAGCAGAGGCGATCGTTACAATGAGCAGTTCTTC. This encodes CASRGDRYNEQFF.

This sequence joins TRBV7-3 and TRBJ1-1, with D perhaps matching TRBD1 (5 bases). CDR1 is SGHTA, CDR2 FQGTGA, per germline. This CDR3 contains 13 residues. V was pared by 1 base and J by 6 bases, with 9 bases between. The CDR3 DNA reads TGTGCCAGCAGCTTAAAAGGGGCCGCTGAAGCTTTCTTT. Amino acids: CASSLKGAAEAFF.

This chain joins TRBV7-6 and TRBJ1-5; D might be TRBD1 (6 bases). Per germline, CDR1 SGHVS and CDR2 FNYEAQ. CDR3 length: 15 amino acids. Trimming removed 0 bases at V and 4 bases at J, with 10 bases between. CDR3 protein: CASSLAQGRNQPQHF. CDR3 bases: TGTGCCAGCAGCTTAGCTCAGGGGAGGAATCAGCCCCAGCATTTT.

This clonotype was seen only a few times. This chain joins TRBV29-1 and TRBJ1-2; D is unclear. The CDR3 is 13 amino acids. Germline loops: CDR1 SQVTM, CDR2 ANQGSEA. V was shortened by 3 bases and J by 8 bases, with 16 bases between the two germline ends. The CDR3 loop reads CSVESGSEPGYTF. The CDR3 DNA sequence: TGCAGCGTTGAGTCCGGGTCGGAACCCGGCTACACCTTC.

This clonotype came up a few times. The rearrangement uses TRBV20-1 and TRBJ1-2; possible D gene TRBD1, 5 bases. V lost 4 bases, J lost 5 bases, and 17 bases lay in between. Per the germline V gene, CDR1 is DFQATT and CDR2 is SNEGSKA (reference sequence). The CDR3 sequence is 14 residues long. CDR3 amino acids: CSAIFQGLGYGYTF. The CDR3 nucleotides are TGCAGTGCTATTTTCCAGGGATTAGGATATGGCTACACCTTC.

At least ten counts were recorded for this clonotype. The chain recombines TRBV12-3 or TRBV12-4 with TRBJ2-1, with 8 bases matching TRBD2. The V segment lost 5 bases and the J segment 7 bases; nucleotides outside the gene matches: 10. The CDR3 has 15 residues. For the CDR3, the DNA is TGTGCCAGCAGTAGTACTAGCGGCACCGGAAATGAGCAGTTCTTC. Its protein is CASSSTSGTGNEQFF.

The chain combines TRBV5-5 with TRBJ1-1; 7 bases agree with TRBD1. The CDR3 spans 16 residues. V was pared by 1 base and J by 4 bases, with 10 bases of the junction left unmatched. Germline V gene sequence: CDR1 SGHKS, CDR2 YYEKEE (reference sequence). CDR3 sequence (DNA): TGTGCCAGCAGCTTGTGGCGAGGGGGCGCCGGCACTGAAGCTTTCTTT. Amino acids: CASSLWRGGAGTEAFF.

This clonotype was seen repeatedly, ten times or more. The V call is TRBV18, the J call TRBJ2-7; 10 bases fit TRBD1. Germline V CDR1 and CDR2: KGHSH, LQKENI. J was trimmed by 3 bases and V by 2 bases; bases with no gene match: 4. CDR3 size: 15 residues. The CDR3 loop reads CASSPGDRGVYEQYF. As DNA, the CDR3 is TGTGCCAGCTCACCAGGGGACAGGGGAGTCTACGAGCAGTACTTC.

This clonotype has a handful of counts. The chain employs TRBV20-1 and TRBJ1-2; D call uncertain. CDR1 and CDR2 from the germline V gene are DFQATT and SNEGSKA (reference sequence). The ends were cut back, 0 bases at V and 6 bases at J, with 14 bases in the middle. The CDR3 covers 14 residues. The CDR3 protein is CSARDILLRDGYTF. In DNA, the CDR3 is TGCAGTGCTAGAGACATCTTATTACGGGATGGCTACACCTTC.

This clonotype was seen a few times. The chain carries TRBV12-3 or TRBV12-4 and TRBJ1-2; a possible D gene is TRBD1 (6 bases). The CDR3 is made up of 14 amino acids. V was shortened by 4 bases and J by 2 bases, with 11 bases between the two germline ends. The DNA for the CDR3 is TGTGCCAGCAGTTCACAGGGAACGAACTATGGCTACACCTTC. It translates to CASSSQGTNYGYTF.

This clonotype was picked up a small number of times. The chain links TRBV4-2 to TRBJ1-1; D is undetermined. Germline V gene data show CDR1 as LGHNA and CDR2 as YNFKEQ. There are 14 residues in the CDR3. The V end lost 0 bases, the J end lost 5 bases, and 10 bases lay between the germline ends. CDR3 sequence reads: CASSQDQGGTEAFF. CDR3 DNA: TGTGCCAGCAGCCAAGATCAAGGCGGGACTGAAGCTTTCTTT.

The chain employs TRBV4-1 and TRBJ2-4; D possibly corresponds to TRBD1 (6 bases). Germline V lookup: CDR1 MGHRA, CDR2 YSYEKL. The length of the CDR3 is 13 residues. V lost 0 bases, J lost 8 bases, and 8 bases lay in between. CDR3 amino acids: CASSQDSGDIQYF. The CDR3 DNA sequence: TGCGCCAGCAGCCAAGATTCAGGGGACATTCAGTACTTC.

V usage is TRBV5-1 and J usage is TRBJ1-1; the match to TRBD1 covers 10 bases. Germline CDR1 is SGHRS and CDR2 is YFSETQ. CDR3 length: 14 amino acids. V was pared by 4 bases and J by 6 bases, with 6 bases of the junction left unmatched. The CDR3, as DNA: TGCGCCAGCAGCGAGGGACAGGGGAGCTCTGAAGCTTTCTTT. Protein product: CASSEGQGSSEAFF.

This clonotype was detected a few times. The chain is built from TRBV6-5 and TRBJ1-2; D is undetermined. Trimming pared 7 bases from V and 5 bases from J, leaving 11 bases between. Germline CDR1 is MNHEY and CDR2 is SVGAGI. CDR3 length: 12 amino acids. The CDR3 DNA reads TGTGCCAGCAAACCTTCCGATTATGGCTACACCTTC. Translated: CASKPSDYGYTF.

The V call is TRBV30, the J call TRBJ1-1; D is uncertain. V dropped 2 bases and J dropped 7 bases, with 8 bases sitting between them. The V gene's germline CDR1 is GTSNPN and CDR2 SVGIG (reference sequence). This CDR3 comprises 11 residues. CDR3 amino acids: CAWSMQYEAFF. The CDR3 coding sequence is TGTGCCTGGAGTATGCAGTATGAAGCTTTCTTT.

This rearrangement joins TRBV20-1 to TRBJ2-7, with D possibly called TRBD1 or TRBD2 (5 bases each). The CDR3 length is 14 residues. Deletions cut 0 bases from V and 3 bases from J, with 12 bases between. Germline V gives CDR1 DFQATT, CDR2 SNEGSKA (reference sequence). CDR3 nucleotide sequence: TGCAGTGCTAGAGACCGGGACCGAGACTACGAGCAGTACTTC. Its protein product is CSARDRDRDYEQYF.

V usage is TRBV7-6 and J usage is TRBJ2-3, with 8 bases identical to TRBD2. From germline, CDR1 is SGHVS and CDR2 FNYEAQ. The CDR3 contains 17 residues. V shed 5 bases and J 8 bases; nucleotides not matched to a gene: 18. CDR3 loop: CASSPGGGPTGLGTQYF. Here the CDR3 DNA reads TGTGCCAGCAGCCCCGGGGGGGGCCCAACGGGGTTAGGTACGCAGTATTTT.

The rearrangement joins TRBV7-2 to TRBJ2-1; 11 nucleotides align to TRBD2. The ends lost 3 bases at V and 7 bases at J; junction bases unmatched: 5. The CDR3 is 15 amino acids. Per the germline V gene, CDR1 is SGHTA and CDR2 is FQGNSA. CDR3 sequence reads: CASSFGASGRNEQFF. The CDR3 region has the DNA TGTGCCAGCAGCTTCGGGGCTAGCGGGAGGAATGAGCAGTTCTTC.

This clonotype was picked up many times. The chain uses TRBV12-3 or TRBV12-4 and TRBJ1-1; no definite D call. Trimming removed 0 bases from V and 5 bases from J, with 4 bases in between. CDR3 length: 12 amino acids. The CDR3 loop reads CASSLALTEAFF. The CDR3 DNA is TGTGCCAGCAGTTTAGCGCTGACTGAAGCTTTCTTT.